These 29 T cell receptor beta chains were sequenced from one sample in a study of human T cells and chemical hapten exposure. TCRdb redid the calling of the RACE reads with MiXCR, one entry per CDR3 protein. The sample yields roughly 96,000 distinct CDR3 sequences, roughly a tenth seen once. Time point of the sample: patch test 2, 6 weeks after DPC sensitization. The sample's treatment: therapeutic diphenylcyclopropenone sensitization with weekly scalp DPC. Material: whole blood, obtained in connection with sensitization to the hapten diphenylcyclopropenone (DPC). These receptors came from a woman aged 40 to 50 with alopecia areata. Some clones in this sample may be carry-over from other donors' samples.

This clonotype was found a few times. The V call is TRBV27, the J call TRBJ2-7; 9 positions match TRBD1. The CDR3 totals 16 residues. V shed 0 bases, J shed 3 bases, and the junction held 6 bases outside the gene matches. Germline assignment: CDR1 MNHEY and CDR2 SMNVEV (reference sequence). The CDR3 DNA is TGTGCCAGCAGTTTATCCCGGGACAGGGTCTTCTACGAGCAGTACTTC. Amino acid sequence: CASSLSRDRVFYEQYF.

The chain links TRBV7-6 to TRBJ1-4, with 9 bases fitting TRBD1. Per germline, CDR1 SGHVS and CDR2 FNYEAQ. V dropped 6 bases and J dropped 4; count of bases not matched to a gene: 9. The CDR3 spans 16 residues. The CDR3 region is CASRREGTGFNEKLFF. The CDR3 nucleotides are TGTGCCAGCAGACGAGAGGGGACAGGGTTTAATGAAAAACTGTTTTTT.

This clonotype occurred many times. The chain combines TRBV28 with TRBJ2-7, with TRBD1 as a possible D gene (6 bases). Trimming cost V 3 bases and J 2 bases, with 20 bases left between them. This CDR3 has 17 amino acids. Germline lookup yields CDR1 MDHEN and CDR2 SYDVKM. The CDR3 sequence is CASSFRRVGGLTYEQYF. CDR3 sequence (DNA): TGTGCCAGCAGTTTCCGTCGGGTAGGGGGATTGACCTACGAGCAGTACTTC.

This clonotype was seen at least ten times. V and J are TRBV7-6 and TRBJ2-5; D not resolved. There are 13 residues in the CDR3. With 1 base removed from V and 1 base from J, the gap between germline ends came to 4 bases. Looked up from germline, CDR1 is SGHVS and CDR2 is FNYEAQ. CDR3 sequence (DNA): TGTGCCAGCAGCTTAGGACCCCAAGAGACCCAGTACTTC. It translates to CASSLGPQETQYF.

In its sample, this clonotype was seen a few times. The gene calls are TRBV9 and TRBJ2-5; no reliable D call. The CDR3 has 13 residues. V shed 1 base and J shed 2 bases, with 6 bases lying between them. CDR1 SGDLS and CDR2 YYNGEE come from the germline V gene. The CDR3 is CASSVISQETQYF. The CDR3 DNA sequence: TGTGCCAGCAGCGTAATTTCTCAAGAGACCCAGTACTTC.

This clonotype was observed a few times. The chain combines TRBV12-3 or TRBV12-4 with TRBJ2-1; TRBD1 agrees at 9 bases. The CDR3 totals 15 residues. V lost 4 bases, J lost 8 bases, and 9 bases stayed unmatched. This chain's CDR3 is CASSSRDREGYEQFF. CDR3 nucleotide sequence: TGTGCCAGCAGTTCCCGGGACAGGGAAGGATATGAGCAGTTCTTC.

This clonotype has at least ten counts. CDR3 coding DNA: TGCAGTGCTAGACCGGGTGGTGGGGCCAACGTCCTGACTTTC. This encodes CSARPGGGANVLTF. The chain uses TRBV20-1 and TRBJ2-6; D remains ambiguous. Trimming left V 2 bases short and J 3 bases short, with 8 bases between. The CDR3 covers 14 residues. Per the germline V gene, CDR1 is DFQATT and CDR2 is SNEGSKA (reference sequence).

This clonotype has at least ten counts. The chain recombines TRBV4-1 with TRBJ2-7; a possible D gene is TRBD2 (6 bases). Looked up from germline, CDR1 is MGHRA and CDR2 is YSYEKL. The CDR3 has 13 amino acids. Trimming took 0 bases from V and 9 from J, leaving 12 bases between them. CDR3 loop: CASSQDAGTAQYF. The CDR3 nucleotides are TGCGCCAGCAGCCAAGATGCAGGGACTGCGCAGTACTTC.

The V call is TRBV28, the J call TRBJ1-1; possible D gene TRBD1, 6 bases. The V end lost 6 bases, the J end lost 5 bases, and 13 bases lay between the germline ends. The CDR3 has 13 residues. Per the germline V gene, CDR1 is MDHEN and CDR2 is SYDVKM. CDR3 in amino acids: CASRGAGWTEAFF. The CDR3 coding sequence is TGTGCCAGCAGGGGGGCAGGGTGGACTGAAGCTTTCTTT.

This clonotype was detected a few times. The J gene is TRBJ2-1, the V gene TRBV29-1; 11 nucleotides agree with TRBD1. Germline V gene sequence: CDR1 SQVTM, CDR2 ANQGSEA. V was clipped by 2 bases and J by 8 bases; unmatched bases: 2. The CDR3 covers 13 residues. The DNA of the CDR3 is TGCAGCGTTGAAAGGGGACAGGGGGATGAGCAGTTCTTC. Translation gives CSVERGQGDEQFF.

This clonotype was detected ten times or more. The chain uses TRBV5-1 and TRBJ1-2; D remains unclear. Looked up from germline, CDR1 is SGHRS and CDR2 is YFSETQ. The V gene lost 2 bases and the J gene lost 1 base, with 6 bases spanning the gap. This CDR3 spans 13 amino acids. DNA for the CDR3: TGCGCCAGCAGCTTTGAAGATAACTATGGCTACACCTTC. It codes for CASSFEDNYGYTF.

In its sample, this clonotype was seen a few times. V usage is TRBV6-6 and J usage is TRBJ1-2; D may be TRBD1 (5 bases). The CDR3 has 14 residues. Germline loops: CDR1 MNHNY, CDR2 SVGAGI (reference sequence). Between the trimmed V and J ends, which lost 5 bases and 8 bases, there was a span of 18 bases. CDR3: CASSRGEGGGGYTF. CDR3 sequence (DNA): TGTGCCAGCAGTCGGGGGGAGGGCGGCGGAGGCTACACCTTC.

This chain connects TRBV7-2 to TRBJ1-3, with TRBD1 matching 7 bases. V was clipped by 2 bases and J by 0 bases; unmatched bases: 4. This CDR3 contains 16 residues. Germline assignment: CDR1 SGHTA and CDR2 FQGNSA. CDR3 sequence reads: CASSLWDSHSGNTIYF. DNA for the CDR3: TGTGCCAGCAGCTTATGGGACAGCCACTCTGGAAACACCATATATTTT.

This clonotype was detected only a few times. V usage is TRBV28 and J usage is TRBJ1-2; 8 positions match TRBD1. CDR1 and CDR2 from the germline V gene are MDHEN and SYDVKM. The V segment lost 5 bases and the J segment 2 bases; nucleotides outside the gene matches: 4. CDR3 length: 14 amino acids. The CDR3 reads CASSPGGENYGYTF. The CDR3, as DNA: TGTGCCAGCAGTCCAGGGGGCGAGAACTATGGCTACACCTTC.

This chain links TRBV5-1 with TRBJ2-7; 7 nucleotides agree with TRBD1. There are 14 residues in the CDR3. Germline lookup yields CDR1 SGHRS and CDR2 YFSETQ. V lost 0 bases to trimming and J lost 6 bases; unmatched junction nucleotides: 6. The CDR3 DNA follows: TGCGCCAGCAGCTTGGGGTCCAGGGACAGCGAGCAGTACTTC. Protein product: CASSLGSRDSEQYF.

This clonotype was seen many times. The genes are TRBV6-1 and TRBJ1-6, with D unresolved. Germline values: CDR1 MNHNS, CDR2 SASEGT. The CDR3 length is 16 residues. Trimming left V 5 bases short and J 4 bases short, with 15 bases between. The CDR3 nucleotides are TGTGCCAGCAGTCCTACGGCCGCCAATTATAATTCACCCCTCCACTTT. Translating it yields CASSPTAANYNSPLHF.

This clonotype was picked up many times. V gene TRBV4-1 combines with J gene TRBJ2-7; TRBD2 matches 13 bases. The CDR3 extends over 19 amino acids. Germline lookup yields CDR1 MGHRA and CDR2 YSYEKL. V shed 3 bases, J shed 0 bases, and the junction held 11 bases outside the gene matches. The CDR3 DNA reads TGCGCCAGCAGCCAGCAACTAGCGGGAGGGGGAATTTTCTCCTACGAGCAGTACTTC. It encodes CASSQQLAGGGIFSYEQYF.

The chain recombines TRBV11-2 with TRBJ1-2; the match to TRBD1 covers 8 bases. The CDR3 has 15 amino acids. Germline CDR1 SGHAT, CDR2 FQNNGV. J was trimmed by 4 bases and V by 5 bases; bases with no gene match: 9. This chain's CDR3 is CASSQPRTGSYGYTF. The DNA for the CDR3 is TGTGCCAGCAGCCAACCCCGGACAGGGAGCTATGGCTACACCTTC.

This clonotype was seen a single time. This sequence joins TRBV4-1 and TRBJ1-1; a possible D gene is TRBD1 (6 bases). The length of the CDR3 is 17 residues. The V gene's germline CDR1 is MGHRA and CDR2 YSYEKL. Trimming left V 4 bases short and J 0 bases short, with 18 bases between. CDR3 region: CASSLTSLTGLNTEAFF. Written as DNA, the CDR3 is TGCGCCAGCAGCCTGACTTCTTTGACAGGACTGAACACTGAAGCTTTCTTT.

V usage is TRBV10-3 and J usage is TRBJ2-1; weak D call: TRBD2 (6 bases). The germline V gene encodes CDR1 ENHRY and CDR2 SYGVKD. V lost 10 bases and J 8 bases, leaving 21 bases between the germline ends. The CDR3 totals 14 residues. CDR3 DNA sequence: TGTGCCACCCGCGGGGACTCCTTGGGCGATGAGCAGTTCTTC. This codes for CATRGDSLGDEQFF.

This clonotype was detected only a few times. The V call is TRBV29-1, the J call TRBJ2-3; 7 bases align to TRBD1. Germline CDR1 SQVTM, CDR2 ANQGSEA. V trimming: 8 bases; J trimming: 0 bases; junction bases outside the gene matches: 8. CDR3 length: 14 amino acids. CDR3 in DNA: TGCAGCTCCTTAGGGGGACAGAGCACAGATACGCAGTATTTT. As protein: CSSLGGQSTDTQYF.

This clonotype was seen only a few times. V is TRBV19 and J is TRBJ1-5, with D maybe TRBD1 (5 bases). CDR1 and CDR2 (germline): LNHDA, SQIVND (reference sequence). This CDR3 is built from 16 residues. Trimming removed 3 bases at V and 0 bases at J, with 12 bases between. CDR3 amino acids: CASSIRQYDSNQPQHF. CDR3 nucleotide sequence: TGTGCCAGTAGTATCCGACAGTATGATAGCAATCAGCCCCAGCATTTT.

This clonotype was counted at least ten times. The genes are TRBV2 and TRBJ2-7; D is perhaps TRBD2 (6 bases). This CDR3 contains 14 residues. The germline gives CDR1 SNHLY, CDR2 FYNNEI. V was shortened by 6 bases and J by 3 bases, with 15 bases between the two germline ends. The CDR3 nucleotides are TGTGCCAGCAGGAGGGACTCGACACTCTACGAGCAGTACTTC. Protein product: CASRRDSTLYEQYF. The full variable domain, its missing parts supplied by reference TRBV2 and TRBJ2-7, is EPEVTQTPSHQVTQMGQEVILRCVPISNHLYFYWYRQILGQKVEFLVSFYNNEISEKSEIFDDQFSVERPDGSNFTLKIRSTKLEDSAMYFCASRRDSTLYEQYFGPGTRLTVT.

In its sample, this clonotype was seen a few times. The chain uses TRBV7-9 and TRBJ2-1; 9 bases map to TRBD2. Germline V CDR1 and CDR2: SEHNR, FQNEAQ (reference sequence). This CDR3 spans 14 amino acids. The ends lost 4 bases at V and 9 bases at J; junction bases unmatched: 7. The CDR3 DNA follows: TGTGCCAGCAGCTCAATGCGGGAGGGACTTGAGCAGTTCTTC. Translation gives CASSSMREGLEQFF.

This clonotype was observed many times. This chain uses TRBV19 with TRBJ2-3; the D gene is possibly TRBD1 (7 bases). The V end lost 2 bases, the J end lost 7 bases, and 19 bases lay between the germline ends. The CDR3 runs to 16 residues. Per germline, CDR1 LNHDA and CDR2 SQIVND (reference sequence). CDR3 residues: CASSIKGGGQRHTQYF. As DNA, the CDR3 is TGTGCCAGTAGTATAAAAGGAGGGGGACAGCGACATACGCAGTATTTT.

The sample holds many counts of this clonotype. The V and J genes are TRBV29-1 and TRBJ2-7; TRBD1 matches 11 bases. Germline CDR1 and CDR2: SQVTM and ANQGSEA. The trim removed 4 bases at V and 2 bases at J, leaving 4 bases unmatched. The CDR3 covers 14 residues. The CDR3: CSVAGQGATYEQYF. The CDR3 DNA reads as TGCAGCGTTGCCGGACAGGGGGCCACCTACGAGCAGTACTTC.

This clonotype has just a few counts. The chain employs TRBV7-2 and TRBJ1-2; no definite D call. V was clipped by 7 bases and J by 0 bases, with 12 bases between them. This CDR3 spans 14 amino acids. Germline V gene sequence: CDR1 SGHTA, CDR2 FQGNSA. The CDR3 region has the DNA TGTGCCAGCAAACGGACGGACGCTAACTATGGCTACACCTTC. Its protein product is CASKRTDANYGYTF.

The sample holds a few counts of this clonotype. This sequence joins TRBV7-6 and TRBJ2-5; tentative D call: TRBD1 (6 bases). The CDR3 runs 17 residues. V was trimmed by 5 bases and J by 5 bases, leaving 24 bases between them. The germline V gene has CDR1 SGHVS and CDR2 FNYEAQ. The CDR3 loop reads CASSRTGIQFGTETQYF. CDR3 bases: TGTGCCAGCAGCCGAACAGGGATTCAATTCGGTACGGAGACCCAGTACTTC.

This clonotype was seen ten or more times. J is TRBJ1-1 and V is TRBV2, with 8 bases lining up with TRBD1. The CDR3 runs 15 residues. J lost 6 bases, V lost 2 bases, and 8 bases had no gene match. CDR1 SNHLY and CDR2 FYNNEI come from the germline V gene. CDR3: CASSENGRGHPEAFF. The CDR3 nucleotides read TGTGCCAGCAGTGAAAATGGCAGGGGGCACCCTGAAGCTTTCTTT.